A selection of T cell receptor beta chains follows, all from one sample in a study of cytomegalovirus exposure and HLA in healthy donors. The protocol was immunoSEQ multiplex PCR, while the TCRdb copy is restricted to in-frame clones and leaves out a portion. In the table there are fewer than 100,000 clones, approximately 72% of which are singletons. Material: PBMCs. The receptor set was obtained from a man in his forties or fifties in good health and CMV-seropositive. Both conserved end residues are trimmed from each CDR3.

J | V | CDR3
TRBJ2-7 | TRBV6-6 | ASSYSAPFYEQY
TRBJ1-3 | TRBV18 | ASSPRSTPGNTIY
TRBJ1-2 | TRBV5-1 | ASSLRGGYGYT
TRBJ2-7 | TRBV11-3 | ASSPGTGGYEQY
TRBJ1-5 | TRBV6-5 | ASSYGQYSNQPQH
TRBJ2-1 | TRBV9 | ASSVALGREAKF
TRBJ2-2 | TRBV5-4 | ASSPSGRATGELF
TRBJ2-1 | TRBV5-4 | ASRTDRAPDNEQF
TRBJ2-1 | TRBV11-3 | ASSLYSGRADNEQF
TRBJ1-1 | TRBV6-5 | ASSGMGTGLEAF
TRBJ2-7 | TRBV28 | ASTTSGSSYEQY
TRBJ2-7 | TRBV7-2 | ASSLGPNSGEQY
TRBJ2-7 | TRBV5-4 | ASSPRGVGEQY
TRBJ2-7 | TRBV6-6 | ASSYSDRANEQY
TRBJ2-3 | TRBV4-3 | ASSQAFGGTTDTQY
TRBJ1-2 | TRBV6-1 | ASSETPGVSYGYT
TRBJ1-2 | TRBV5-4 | ASSLGGTGANYGYT
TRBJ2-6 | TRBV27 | ASSLTSASGANVLT
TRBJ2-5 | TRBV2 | ASSEAARVVETQY
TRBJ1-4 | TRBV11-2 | ASSFRGTANEKLF
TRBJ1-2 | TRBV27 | ASSLSTGGPYNYGYT
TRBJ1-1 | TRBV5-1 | ASSLQAGGANTEAF
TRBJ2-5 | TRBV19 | ASSITRVETQY
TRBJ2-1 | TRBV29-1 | SVADTIYNEQF
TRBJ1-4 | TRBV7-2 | ASSLGQTEKLF
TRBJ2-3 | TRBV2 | ASSTEEASTDTQY
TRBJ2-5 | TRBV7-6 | ASSLTGGGETQY
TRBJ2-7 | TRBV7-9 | SSSPGLAHEQY
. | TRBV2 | ASRGEFYEQY
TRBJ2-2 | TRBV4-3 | ASSHADREWELF
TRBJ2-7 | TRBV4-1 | ASSQGLNGEQY
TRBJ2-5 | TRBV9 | ASSPVNRLAAPETQY
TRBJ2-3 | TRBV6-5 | ASSVSGDTQY
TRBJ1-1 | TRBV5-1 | ASSPELGDAAF
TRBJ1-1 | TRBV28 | ASYLHRGWSTEAF
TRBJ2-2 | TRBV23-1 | ASSPPGQGANTGELF
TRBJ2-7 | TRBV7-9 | ASSLGANEQY
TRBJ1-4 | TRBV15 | ATSAPQGRREKLF
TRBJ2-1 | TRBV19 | ASSPGQANNEQF
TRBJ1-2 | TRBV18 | ASSPIAGQANSNYGYT
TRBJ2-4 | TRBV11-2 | ASSSGTSGGAARIQY
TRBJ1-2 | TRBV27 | ASRTLQGLSEGYT
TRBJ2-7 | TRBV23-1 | ASSRGSANSYEQY
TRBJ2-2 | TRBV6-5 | ASSYSDTNTGELF
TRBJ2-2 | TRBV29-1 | SVEGTEGTGELF
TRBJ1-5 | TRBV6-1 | ASSLQSFQPQH
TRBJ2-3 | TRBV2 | ASSELGTDTQY